Listed here are 5 T cell receptor beta chains from one sample, sequenced in a study of T-cell reconstitution after alpha-beta-depleted transplantation in children. A TCRbeta library incorporating unique molecular identifiers was prepared. TCRdb used MiXCR to reprocess the PCR reads, holding one entry per CDR3 protein. This sample has about 870,000 distinct CDR3 sequences, with less than 20% found just once. The specimen was PBMCs, mostly from graft donor cells, collected 360 days after TCRalphabeta/CD19-depleted stem cell transplant. Every receptor here comes from a male patient under 18 who had a stem cell transplant for acute lymphoblastic leukemia, so the T cells may come from the graft donor.

This clonotype was seen a few times. The V gene is TRBV29-1, the J gene TRBJ1-2; the D gene is possibly TRBD1 (6 bases). Germline V gene sequence: CDR1 SQVTM, CDR2 ANQGSEA. V lost 4 bases and J 6 bases, leaving 12 bases between the germline ends. The CDR3 has 12 residues. Written as DNA, the CDR3 is TGCAGCGTTGTATCGGGGGCGAATGGCTACACCTTC. Amino acids: CSVVSGANGYTF.

The genes are TRBV12-3 or TRBV12-4 and TRBJ2-1; 10 nucleotides align to TRBD2. The ends lost 6 bases at V and 6 bases at J; junction bases unmatched: 8. This CDR3 has 15 residues. The CDR3 DNA follows: TGTGCCAGCAGCCTTCTAGCGGGAGTTTTCAATGAGCAGTTCTTC. Amino acid sequence: CASSLLAGVFNEQFF.

The chain uses TRBV12-5 and TRBJ2-5, with a tentative D call TRBD1 (6 bases). CDR1 is LGHNT, CDR2 FRNRAP, per germline. V lost 5 bases and J lost 4, with 11 bases in between. The CDR3 is 13 amino acids. CDR3 sequence: CASGRGGPETQYF. CDR3 sequence (DNA): TGTGCTAGTGGTAGAGGGGGTCCAGAGACCCAGTACTTC.

Concerning this clonotype itself: The junction shows a germline mismatch at one end, possibly a read error. The chain couples TRBV2 to TRBJ2-7, with D possibly matching TRBD2 (6 bases). The CDR3 runs to 14 residues. CDR1 and CDR2 (germline): SNHLY, FYNNEI. This CDR3 is CASSDFAGSSTQNF. DNA of the CDR3: TGTGCCAGCAGTGACTTTGCGGGATCCTCCACTCAAAACTTC.

This clonotype was detected only a few times. The V and J genes are TRBV6-5 and TRBJ1-4, with D hard to call. V lost 0 bases and J 0 bases, leaving 11 bases between the germline ends. The CDR3 loop spans 17 amino acids. Germline assignment: CDR1 MNHEY and CDR2 SVGAGI. CDR3 bases: TGTGCCAGCAGTTACTCTCCCGGGTTCGCAACTAATGAAAAACTGTTTTTT. Its protein product is CASSYSPGFATNEKLFF.